This T cell receptor (beta chain) was retrieved from a study of beta chain features in type 1 diabetes. All of the isolated RNA was reverse transcribed, so expressed TCRB transcripts were sequenced. Generated by immunoSEQ multiplex PCR, the TCRdb table keeps only in-frame clones and is missing some. The sample includes over 100,000 clones, under 40% of them seen just once. This clone was recorded a few times. As yet, its antigen is unknown. CDR1 is SGHDN, CDR2 FVKESK, per germline. The length of the CDR3 is 17 residues. Trimming at V came to 3 bases and at J to 3 bases, leaving 9 bases not matched to a gene. CD4+ cells of the naive, central memory, regulatory and stem cell-like memory types were sorted via CD45RO/CCR7/CD25/CD127/CD95/CD27. General study points: PCR could preferentially amplify shorter templates, alike in patients and controls. The similarity of naive, central memory and Treg TCRB repertoires appeared greater among patients than among healthy donors.

The chain uses TRBV14 and TRBJ2-2; 8 bases agree with TRBD1. This TCR derives from a woman aged 18-35 years in good health. The specimen sequenced was stem cell memory CD4+ T cells from blood. The CDR3 nucleotides are TGTGCCAGCAGCCACCACATGACAGGGGTAGACACCGGGGAGCTGTTTTTT. Translating gives CASSHHMTGVDTGELFF. Complete variable domain (other parts from reference TRBV14 and TRBJ2-2): EAGVTQFPSHSVIEKGQTVTLRCDPISGHDNLYWYRRVMGKEIKFLLHFVKESKQDESGMPNNRFLAERTGGTYSTLKVQPAELEDSGVYFCASSHHMTGVDTGELFFGEGSRLTVL.